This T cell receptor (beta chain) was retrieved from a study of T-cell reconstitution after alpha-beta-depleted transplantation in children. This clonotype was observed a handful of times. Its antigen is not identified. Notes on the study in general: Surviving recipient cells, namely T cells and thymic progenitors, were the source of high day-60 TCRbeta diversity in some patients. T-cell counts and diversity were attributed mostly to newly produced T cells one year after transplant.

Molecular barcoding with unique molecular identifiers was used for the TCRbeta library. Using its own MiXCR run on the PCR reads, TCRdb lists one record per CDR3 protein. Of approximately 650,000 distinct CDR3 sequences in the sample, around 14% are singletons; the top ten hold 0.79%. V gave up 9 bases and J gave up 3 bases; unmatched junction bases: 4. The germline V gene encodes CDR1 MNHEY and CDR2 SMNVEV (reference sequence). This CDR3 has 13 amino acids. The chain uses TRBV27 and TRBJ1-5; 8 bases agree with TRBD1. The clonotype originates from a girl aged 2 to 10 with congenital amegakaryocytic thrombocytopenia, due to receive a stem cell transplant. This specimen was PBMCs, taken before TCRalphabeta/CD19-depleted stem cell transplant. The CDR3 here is CASSDRANQPQHF. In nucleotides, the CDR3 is TGTGCCAGTTCGGACAGGGCCAATCAGCCCCAGCATTTT.